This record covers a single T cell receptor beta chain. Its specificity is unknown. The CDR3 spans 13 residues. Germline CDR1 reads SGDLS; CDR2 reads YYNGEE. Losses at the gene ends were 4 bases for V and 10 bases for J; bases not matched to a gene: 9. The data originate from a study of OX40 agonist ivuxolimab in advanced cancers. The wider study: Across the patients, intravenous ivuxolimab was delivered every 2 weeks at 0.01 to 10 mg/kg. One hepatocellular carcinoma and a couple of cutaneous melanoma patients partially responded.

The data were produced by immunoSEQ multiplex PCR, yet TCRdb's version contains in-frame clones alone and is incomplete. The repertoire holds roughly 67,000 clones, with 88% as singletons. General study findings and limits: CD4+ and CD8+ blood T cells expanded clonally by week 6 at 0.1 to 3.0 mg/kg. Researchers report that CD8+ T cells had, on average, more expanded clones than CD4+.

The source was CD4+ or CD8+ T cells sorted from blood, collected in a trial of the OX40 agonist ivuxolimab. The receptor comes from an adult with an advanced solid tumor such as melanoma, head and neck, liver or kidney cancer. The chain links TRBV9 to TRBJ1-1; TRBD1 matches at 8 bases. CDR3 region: CASSLDPGGGAFF. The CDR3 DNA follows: TGTGCCAGCAGCTTGGACCCAGGGGGCGGAGCTTTCTTT.